This T cell receptor (beta chain) was obtained from a study of cytomegalovirus exposure and HLA in healthy donors. Germline values: CDR1 SGHTS, CDR2 YDEGEE. This CDR3 has 14 amino acids. The ends lost 2 bases at V and 7 bases at J; junction bases unmatched: 3. This clone was observed a handful of times. This PCR relied on a set of 60 Vbeta primers and 13 Jbeta primers. The assay was immunoSEQ multiplex PCR, and TCRdb's table has in-frame clones only and misses some. The profile shows 100,000 or so clones, 65% to 75% of them singletons. The origin of this receptor is a man aged 35-49 years in good health and CMV-seropositive. This rearrangement joins TRBV5-8 to TRBJ2-2, with TRBD1 matching 9 bases. Sample: PBMCs. In nucleotides, the CDR3 is TGTGCCAGCAGCTTTGACAGGGGGAACGGGGAGCTGTTTTTT. It encodes CASSFDRGNGELFF.